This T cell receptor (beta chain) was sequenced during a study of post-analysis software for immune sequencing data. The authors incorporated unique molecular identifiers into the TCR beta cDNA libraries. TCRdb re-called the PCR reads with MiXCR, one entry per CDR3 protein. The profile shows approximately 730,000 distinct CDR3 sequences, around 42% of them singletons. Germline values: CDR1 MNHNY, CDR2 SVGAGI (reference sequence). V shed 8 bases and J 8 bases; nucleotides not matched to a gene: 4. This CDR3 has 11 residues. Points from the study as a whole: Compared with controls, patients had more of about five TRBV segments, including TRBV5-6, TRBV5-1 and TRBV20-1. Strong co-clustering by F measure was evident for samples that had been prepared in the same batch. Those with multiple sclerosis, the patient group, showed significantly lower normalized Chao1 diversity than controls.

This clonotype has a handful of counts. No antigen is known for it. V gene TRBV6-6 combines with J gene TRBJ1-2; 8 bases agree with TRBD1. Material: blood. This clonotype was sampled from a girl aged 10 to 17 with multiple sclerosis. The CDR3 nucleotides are TGTGCCAGCCAGGGGGCAGGGGGCTACACCTTC. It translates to CASQGAGGYTF.